What follows describes a single T cell receptor beta chain. Its antigen is not known. This specimen comes from a study of T cell responses to AZD1222 COVID-19 vaccine. At the level of the study: Analysis merged second doses at about 4 or about 12 weeks. General observations from the study: Clonal diversity was possibly underestimated; the donors were predominantly white British and more often female. Spike-specific TCRs gained breadth and depth after people received two AZD1222 doses. Every sample of the repertoires postdated the peak T cell response.

With 1 base removed from V and 9 bases from J, the gap between germline ends came to 24 bases. CDR1 is SGHAT and CDR2 is FQNNGV in the germline V gene. This CDR3 region has 17 residues. Clones were sequenced by immunoSEQ multiplex PCR, and TCRdb holds only the in-frame ones, with some missing. Of 75,000 to 90,000 clones in the sample, roughly 85% were seen once. The gene calls are TRBV11-2 and TRBJ2-5; TRBD2 might be the D (5 bases). The material was peripheral blood, obtained on day 0 of AZD1222 vaccination. The sequence was collected from an adult in good health. DNA for the CDR3: TGTGCCAGCAGCTTAGGGCCGGCGACTACCACGCTTGGGTCCCAGTACTTC. Amino acid sequence: CASSLGPATTTLGSQYF.